This passage covers 13 T cell receptor beta chains from one sample sequenced in a study of CDR3 diversity in severe acne. MiXCR, applied by TCRdb to the PCR reads, yields one record per CDR3 protein. The repertoire holds approximately 84,000 distinct CDR3 sequences, with 45% to 65% as singletons. Material for sequencing was blood. Receptors originate from a male donor in good health, without acne.

This clonotype was recorded once. CDR3 in amino acids: CASSDFSRGTQYF. The CDR3 DNA reads TGTGCCAGCAGTGACTTTAGTCGGGGTACGCAGTATTTT. The gene calls are TRBV6-4 and TRBJ2-3; D may be TRBD2 (5 bases). V gave up 1 base and J gave up 8 bases, with 10 bases separating them. The CDR3 extends over 13 amino acids. The germline V gene has CDR1 MRHNA and CDR2 SNTAGT.

The table lists this clonotype with many counts. The V gene is TRBV7-8, the J gene TRBJ2-3; D remains unclear. The CDR3 covers 13 residues. Germline CDR1 is SGHVS and CDR2 is FQNEAQ. V dropped 2 bases and J dropped 3 bases, with 6 bases sitting between them. CDR3 bases: TGTGCCAGCAGCTTAAGGAATACAGATACGCAGTATTTT. Translation: CASSLRNTDTQYF.

This chain uses TRBV7-3 with TRBJ2-1, with D possibly matching TRBD1 (6 bases). Trimming left V 2 bases short and J 9 bases short, with 11 bases between. The CDR3 extends over 13 amino acids. Germline V CDR1 and CDR2: SGHTA, FQGTGA. The CDR3 DNA reads as TGTGCCAGCAGCTTATGGGCAGGGGCTGAGCAGTTCTTC. Amino acid sequence: CASSLWAGAEQFF.

This sequence joins TRBV19 and TRBJ1-2; D possibly corresponds to TRBD1 (5 bases). The CDR3 has 13 amino acids. The germline CDR1 and CDR2 sequences are LNHDA and SQIVND (reference sequence). Trimming shortened V by 9 bases and J by 8 bases, and 19 bases separated the two germline ends. The CDR3 loop reads CASNGGLLGGYTF. The CDR3 nucleotides are TGTGCCAGCAACGGGGGATTACTGGGGGGCTACACCTTC.

Details on this clonotype: The germline gene is not matched at one end of the junction; a read error may be the cause. In DNA form, the CDR3 reads TGTGCCACCAGCAGAGATGGTATTAGCGGGAGGGTTAGTGGGTTCTTC. Translation: CATSRDGISGRVSGFF. The V call is TRBV15, the J call TRBJ2-5, with 11 bases identical to TRBD2. Germline V CDR1 and CDR2: LNHNV, YYDKDF (reference sequence). The CDR3 loop spans 16 amino acids.

To note about this clonotype: Compared with germline, one end of the junction differs, possibly owing to a read error. The chain is built from TRBV15 and TRBJ2-3; 9 nucleotides align to TRBD2. Germline-derived CDR1 and CDR2 are LNHNV and YYDKDF (reference sequence). This CDR3 comprises 15 residues. The CDR3 bases are TGTGCCACCATCAAATCTAGCGGGACGTACAATGAGCAGTGTTTT. Translated: CATIKSSGTYNEQCF.

Remarks on this clonotype: A much larger clone lies one base from this, so it may be a read error. The V and J genes are TRBV24-1 and TRBJ1-2; no firm D call. V was pared by 7 bases and J by 0 bases, with 5 bases between. The CDR3 is made up of 12 amino acids. Germline CDR1 KGHDR, CDR2 SFDVKD. The CDR3 DNA reads as TGTGCCACCAGAACACCTAACTATGGCTACACCTTC. As protein: CATRTPNYGYTF.

The chain combines TRBV12-3 or TRBV12-4 with TRBJ1-6; 7 bases align to TRBD1. The CDR3 has 13 amino acids. V lost 6 bases and J lost 8; bases outside the gene matches: 4. CDR3 DNA: TGTGCCAGCAGGGGACAGTCCGATTCACCCCTCCACTTT. As protein: CASRGQSDSPLHF.

The V and J genes are TRBV29-1 and TRBJ2-5; D perhaps matches TRBD2 (6 bases). The V gene lost 0 bases and the J gene lost 2 bases, with 13 bases spanning the gap. Germline V gives CDR1 SQVTM, CDR2 ANQGSEA. The CDR3 is made up of 15 amino acids. The CDR3, as DNA: TGCAGCGTTGAAGATAACGTAGCGGTACAAGAGACCCAGTACTTC. It yields the protein CSVEDNVAVQETQYF.

As for this clonotype: It may be a read error: a sequence one base away is much more abundant. V gene TRBV6-1 combines with J gene TRBJ1-1; weak D call: TRBD1 (5 bases). This CDR3 has 12 residues. CDR1 and CDR2 (germline): MNHNS, SASEGT. The CDR3 protein is CASGEALQEIFF. The CDR3 DNA sequence: TGTGCCAGCGGTGAAGCGTTACAGGAGATTTTCTTT.

This clonotype was seen repeatedly, ten times or more. V gene TRBV7-6 combines with J gene TRBJ2-7; TRBD1 aligns across 8 bases. The germline CDR1 and CDR2 sequences are SGHVS and FNYEAQ. The CDR3 contains 19 residues. V dropped 1 base and J dropped 4; count of bases not matched to a gene: 18. The CDR3 is CASSLGVAGGAISRYEQYF. The DNA for the CDR3 is TGTGCCAGCAGCTTAGGCGTTGCAGGGGGCGCGATATCTCGTTACGAGCAGTACTTC.

With regard to this clonotype: Relative to the germline gene, one junction end is altered; a read error may explain this. V gene TRBV20-1 combines with J gene TRBJ2-6, with 8 bases aligning to TRBD1. Germline V gene sequence: CDR1 DFQATT, CDR2 SNEGSKA (reference sequence). The length of the CDR3 is 13 residues. The CDR3 protein is CSARKGQGATEAF. The CDR3 DNA is TGCAGTGCTAGAAAAGGGCAGGGGGCGACTGAAGCTTTC.

The chain is built from TRBV7-2 and TRBJ2-6; D gene unclear. Germline-derived CDR1 and CDR2 are SGHTA and FQGNSA. The CDR3 totals 13 residues. V shed 8 bases and J shed 0 bases, with 5 bases lying between them. For the CDR3, the DNA is TGTGCCAGCGGAGCCTCTGGGGCCAACGTCCTGACTTTC. As protein: CASGASGANVLTF.